Listed here are 28 T cell receptor beta chains from one sample, sequenced in a study of cytomegalovirus exposure and HLA in healthy donors. TCRdb keeps only in-frame clones here, not all; method: immunoSEQ multiplex PCR. The sample consists of approximately 72,000 clones, less than 95% of them appearing once. Sequenced input: PBMCs. The receptors here all came from a woman aged 18-35 years in good health and CMV-seronegative.

This clone has more than one count but fewer than ten. This rearrangement joins TRBV25-1 to TRBJ1-6; D remains ambiguous. The CDR3 length is 14 residues. Germline CDR1 MGHDK, CDR2 SYGVNS. V lost 2 bases, J lost 9 bases, and 11 bases lay in between. The CDR3: CASSEVGSTSPLHF. CDR3 nucleotides: TGTGCCAGCAGTGAAGTGGGCAGCACTTCACCCCTCCACTTT.

The chain has TRBV5-1 and TRBJ2-3, with 11 bases lining up with TRBD2. Per the germline V gene, CDR1 is SGHRS and CDR2 is YFSETQ. V lost 1 base, J lost 0 bases, and 7 bases stayed unmatched. CDR3 length: 18 residues. The chain's CDR3 is CASSLWSSGGPSTDTQYF. The CDR3 DNA reads as TGCGCCAGCAGCTTGTGGTCTAGCGGGGGGCCTAGCACAGATACGCAGTATTTT. Full variable domain (rest looked up from reference TRBV5-1 and TRBJ2-3): KAGVTQTPRYLIKTRGQQVTLSCSPISGHRSVSWYQQTPGQGLQFLFEYFSETQRNKGNFPGRFSGRQFSNSRSEMNVSTLELGDSALYLCASSLWSSGGPSTDTQYFGPGTRLTVL.

The CDR3 sequence: CAWSVMTTQFF. As DNA, the CDR3 is TGTGCCTGGAGTGTAATGACTACGCAGTTCTTC. This chain uses TRBV30 with TRBJ2-1; D perhaps matches TRBD2 (5 bases). CDR1 GTSNPN and CDR2 SVGIG come from the germline V gene (reference sequence). The V end lost 0 bases, the J end lost 12 bases, and 9 bases lay between the germline ends. The CDR3 covers 11 residues. Full variable domain (remainder filled in from reference TRBV30 and TRBJ2-1): SQTIHQWPATLVQPVGSPLSLECTVEGTSNPNLYWYRQAAGRGLQLLFYSVGIGQISSEVPQNLSASRPQDRQFILSSKKLLLSDSGFYLCAWSVMTTQFFGPGTRLTVL.

The V call is TRBV5-6, the J call TRBJ2-5; the match to TRBD1 covers 9 bases. The V gene's germline CDR1 is SGHDT and CDR2 YYEEEE. V shed 4 bases, J shed 4 bases, and the junction held 11 bases outside the gene matches. This CDR3 has 16 residues. CDR3 coding DNA: TGTGCCAGCAGCCCTCCGTACAGGGGGCGCCTAGAGACCCAGTACTTC. Encoded protein: CASSPPYRGRLETQYF.

The chain recombines TRBV7-3 with TRBJ1-2; the match to TRBD1 covers 8 bases. Trimming cost V 5 bases and J 8 bases; bases outside gene matches: 10. The CDR3 runs to 14 residues. CDR1 is SGHTA, CDR2 FQGTGA, per germline. CDR3 DNA sequence: TGTGCCAGCAGCAGAACAGGGGGGGGAAGAGGCTACACCTTC. Its translation: CASSRTGGGRGYTF.

The chain couples TRBV18 to TRBJ2-3; D possibly corresponds to TRBD1 (6 bases). CDR1 KGHSH and CDR2 LQKENI come from the germline V gene. The CDR3 sequence is 16 residues long. Trimming left V 3 bases short and J 4 bases short, with 17 bases between. The CDR3 DNA is TGTGCCAGCTCACCCATAAGGACAGTATTCTCAGATACGCAGTATTTT. Translated: CASSPIRTVFSDTQYF.

This chain connects TRBV5-5 to TRBJ1-6, with D possibly being TRBD1 (6 bases). In germline, CDR1 is SGHKS, CDR2 YYEKEE (reference sequence). V lost 5 bases to trimming and J lost 4 bases, with 10 bases between them. The CDR3 consists of 14 residues. Here the CDR3 reads CASSSGQYNSPLHF. The DNA of the CDR3 is TGTGCCAGCAGTTCAGGACAGTATAATTCACCCCTCCACTTT.

V and J are TRBV19 and TRBJ2-7; the D gene is possibly TRBD2 (6 bases). Trimming cost V 4 bases and J 4 bases, with 17 bases left between them. CDR3 size: 15 residues. In germline, CDR1 is LNHDA, CDR2 SQIVND (reference sequence). The CDR3 loop reads CASSNPGETRYEQYF. The CDR3 DNA reads TGTGCCAGTAGTAATCCGGGAGAGACACGATACGAGCAGTACTTC.

The chain joins TRBV19 to TRBJ2-7; D perhaps matches TRBD2 (5 bases). Trimming took 4 bases from V and 4 from J, leaving 14 bases between them. Per germline, CDR1 LNHDA and CDR2 SQIVND (reference sequence). The CDR3 is 14 amino acids. The CDR3 DNA is TGTGCCAGTAGTAGGAACGGGGAAGAATACGAGCAGTACTTC. It encodes CASSRNGEEYEQYF.

This chain links TRBV25-1 with TRBJ1-1; 7 bases align to TRBD1. This CDR3 spans 14 amino acids. Trimming at V came to 8 bases and at J to 4 bases, leaving 10 bases not matched to a gene. CDR1 is MGHDK and CDR2 is SYGVNS in the germline V gene. CDR3 region: CASGGQVRGTEAFF. The CDR3, as DNA: TGTGCCAGCGGTGGACAGGTACGGGGCACTGAAGCTTTCTTT.

This chain uses TRBV5-1 with TRBJ1-5, with TRBD1 matching 8 bases. This CDR3 region has 15 residues. V lost 3 bases, J lost 4 bases, and 6 bases stayed unmatched. Germline V CDR1 and CDR2: SGHRS, YFSETQ. This CDR3 reads CASSWTGSPNQPQHF. CDR3 DNA sequence: TGCGCCAGCAGCTGGACAGGGTCCCCAAATCAGCCCCAGCATTTT.

The chain recombines TRBV20-1 with TRBJ1-2, with D perhaps TRBD1 (5 bases). V was cut by 6 bases and J by 7 bases, with 12 bases left in between. The germline V gene encodes CDR1 DFQATT and CDR2 SNEGSKA (reference sequence). The CDR3 sequence is 11 residues long. The CDR3 DNA reads TGCAGTGCCCCGGGGGAGGGTGGCTACACCTTC. Encoded protein: CSAPGEGGYTF.

This chain connects TRBV19 to TRBJ1-3; the match to TRBD1 covers 9 bases. The CDR3 runs to 15 residues. CDR1 is LNHDA, CDR2 SQIVND, per germline (reference sequence). V dropped 3 bases and J dropped 3; count of bases not matched to a gene: 3. CDR3 sequence: CASSMGQGFGNTIYF. CDR3 sequence (DNA): TGTGCCAGTAGTATGGGACAGGGTTTTGGAAACACCATATATTTT.

The chain couples TRBV15 to TRBJ2-6; D gene ambiguous. Per the germline V gene, CDR1 is LNHNV and CDR2 is YYDKDF (reference sequence). V dropped 4 bases and J dropped 0 bases, with 22 bases sitting between them. The CDR3 sequence is 20 residues long. CDR3 DNA sequence: TGTGCCACCAGCAAAGAACGTACAGCATCCCGCCGCTCTGGGGCCAACGTCCTGACTTTC. Its translation: CATSKERTASRRSGANVLTF.

The chain carries TRBV28 and TRBJ2-1; D is uncertain. This CDR3 is 12 amino acids long. Trimming removed 6 bases from V and 4 bases from J, with 7 bases in between. Germline V CDR1 and CDR2: MDHEN, SYDVKM. In DNA form, the CDR3 reads TGTGCCAGCAGCGAGAGGTACAATGAGCAGTTCTTC. Amino acids: CASSERYNEQFF.

V and J are TRBV7-2 and TRBJ1-2; 8 bases align to TRBD1. Losses at the gene ends were 0 bases for V and 5 bases for J; bases not matched to a gene: 5. This CDR3 has 15 amino acids. Germline V CDR1 and CDR2: SGHTA, FQGNSA. The CDR3 protein is CASSLASGGVYGYTF. In nucleotides, the CDR3 is TGTGCCAGCAGCTTAGCGTCAGGGGGCGTATATGGCTACACCTTC.

The chain carries TRBV4-1 and TRBJ1-2; 10 nucleotides agree with TRBD1. CDR1 and CDR2 (germline): MGHRA, YSYEKL. This CDR3 has 14 residues. The junction had 8 bases not matched to a gene; V was cut back by 5 bases and J by 8 bases. The CDR3 DNA sequence: TGCGCCAGCAGCGCCCGAGACAGGGGGCAAGGCTACACCTTC. Its translation is CASSARDRGQGYTF.

The V gene is TRBV6-5, the J gene TRBJ1-6; TRBD1 agrees at 7 bases. CDR3 length: 12 residues. The V segment lost 6 bases and the J segment 10 bases; nucleotides outside the gene matches: 3. Per germline, CDR1 MNHEY and CDR2 SVGAGI. Here the CDR3 DNA reads TGTGCCAGCAGGGTGGGACAGTCACCCCTCCACTTT. Translation gives CASRVGQSPLHF.

The rearrangement joins TRBV7-2 to TRBJ1-1; D is perhaps TRBD1 (5 bases). Trimming removed 4 bases from V and 4 bases from J, with 13 bases in between. Germline V gene lookup returns CDR1 SGHTA and CDR2 FQGNSA. The CDR3 extends over 14 amino acids. Written as DNA, the CDR3 is TGTGCCAGCAGCTCTCCAGGGATGAGCACTGAAGCTTTCTTT. Translation: CASSSPGMSTEAFF.

The chain links TRBV5-5 to TRBJ2-7; D is uncertain. Germline V lookup: CDR1 SGHKS, CDR2 YYEKEE (reference sequence). Trimming shortened V by 4 bases and J by 7 bases, and 12 bases separated the two germline ends. This CDR3 region has 12 residues. CDR3: CASSVSSREQYF. Here the CDR3 DNA reads TGTGCCAGCAGCGTCTCTTCACGGGAGCAGTACTTC.

V is TRBV5-1 and J is TRBJ2-2; D is uncertain. V lost 6 bases, J lost 6 bases, and 18 bases lay in between. The CDR3 has 15 residues. Germline V gene data show CDR1 as SGHRS and CDR2 as YFSETQ. CDR3 sequence reads: CASTPGWAIAGELFF. The CDR3 region has the DNA TGCGCCAGCACCCCTGGGTGGGCTATAGCCGGGGAGCTGTTTTTT.

This chain connects TRBV19 to TRBJ2-2; TRBD1 matches 7 bases. Germline V gives CDR1 LNHDA, CDR2 SQIVND (reference sequence). This CDR3 comprises 15 residues. With 5 bases clipped from V and 6 bases from J, the junction kept 9 bases outside the gene matches. The chain's CDR3 is CASSASTGLAGELFF. CDR3 DNA sequence: TGTGCCAGTAGTGCATCGACAGGGCTAGCCGGGGAGCTGTTTTTT.

This rearrangement joins TRBV27 to TRBJ2-7; D gene ambiguous. Trimming removed 4 bases at V and 2 bases at J, with 12 bases between. CDR3 size: 14 residues. Germline lookup yields CDR1 MNHEY and CDR2 SMNVEV (reference sequence). The CDR3 DNA reads as TGTGCCAGCAGTTCCCTCGGAGTGCCCTACGAGCAGTACTTC. Translated: CASSSLGVPYEQYF.

The CDR3 DNA follows: TGCGCCAGCAGCTTGGGTCAGGGGAAAGGCTACACCTTC. Encoded protein: CASSLGQGKGYTF. The chain recombines TRBV5-1 with TRBJ1-2, with D perhaps TRBD1 (6 bases). Trimming pared 0 bases from V and 8 bases from J, leaving 11 bases between. The CDR3 is made up of 13 amino acids. Germline CDR1 SGHRS, CDR2 YFSETQ.

This rearrangement joins TRBV5-8 to TRBJ2-3, with no clear D. V was pared by 0 bases and J by 7 bases, with 3 bases between. Germline CDR1 is SGHTS and CDR2 is YDEGEE. The CDR3 covers 11 residues. CDR3 bases: TGTGCCAGCAGCTTGGCCTATACGCAGTATTTT. Translated: CASSLAYTQYF.

The J gene is TRBJ2-7, the V gene TRBV5-6; D call uncertain. Germline CDR1 is SGHDT and CDR2 is YYEEEE. The CDR3 has 18 amino acids. Between the trimmed V and J ends, which lost 0 bases and 2 bases, there was a span of 21 bases. This CDR3 is CASSLEPGIFGPTYEQYF. CDR3 sequence (DNA): TGTGCCAGCAGCTTGGAGCCGGGTATATTCGGCCCAACCTACGAGCAGTACTTC.

The chain combines TRBV11-2 with TRBJ1-2; no clear D. Per the germline V gene, CDR1 is SGHAT and CDR2 is FQNNGV. This CDR3 spans 14 amino acids. Trimming cost V 3 bases and J 8 bases, with 16 bases left between them. In DNA, the CDR3 is TGTGCCAGCAGCTTGGGCGTAAGGGCGGGCGGCTACACCTTC. It codes for CASSLGVRAGGYTF.

The chain has TRBV28 and TRBJ1-1; no reliable D call. The V gene lost 1 base and the J gene lost 0 bases, with 12 bases spanning the gap. CDR1 is MDHEN and CDR2 is SYDVKM in the germline V gene. The CDR3 extends over 16 amino acids. The CDR3 loop reads CASSLLLSLVNTEAFF. CDR3 in DNA: TGTGCCAGCAGTTTATTACTATCACTGGTGAACACTGAAGCTTTCTTT.